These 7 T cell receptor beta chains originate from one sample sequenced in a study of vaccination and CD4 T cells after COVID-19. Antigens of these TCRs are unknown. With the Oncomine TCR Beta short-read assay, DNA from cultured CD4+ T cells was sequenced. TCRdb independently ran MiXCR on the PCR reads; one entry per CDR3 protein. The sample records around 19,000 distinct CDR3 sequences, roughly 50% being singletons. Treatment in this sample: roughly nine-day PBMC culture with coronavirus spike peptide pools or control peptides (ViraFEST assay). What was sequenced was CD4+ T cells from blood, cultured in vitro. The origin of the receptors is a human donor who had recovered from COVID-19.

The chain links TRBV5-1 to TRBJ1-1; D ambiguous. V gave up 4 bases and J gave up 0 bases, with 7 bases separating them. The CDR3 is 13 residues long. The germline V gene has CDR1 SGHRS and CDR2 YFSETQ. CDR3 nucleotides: TGCGCCAGCAGCGGCCCAGTGAACACTGAAGCTTTCTTT. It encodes CASSGPVNTEAFF.

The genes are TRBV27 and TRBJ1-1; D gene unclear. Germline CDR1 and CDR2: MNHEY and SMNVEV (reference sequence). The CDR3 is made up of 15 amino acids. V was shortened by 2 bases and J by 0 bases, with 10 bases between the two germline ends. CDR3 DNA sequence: TGTGCCAGCAGTTTAAATGGATGGTTGAACACTGAAGCTTTCTTT. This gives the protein CASSLNGWLNTEAFF.

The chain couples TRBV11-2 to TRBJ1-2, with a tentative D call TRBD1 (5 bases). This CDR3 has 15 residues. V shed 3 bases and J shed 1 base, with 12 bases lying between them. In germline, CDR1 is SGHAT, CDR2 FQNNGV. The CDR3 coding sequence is TGTGCCAGCAGCTTGGACACTAGGGTTAACTATGGCTACACCTTC. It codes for CASSLDTRVNYGYTF.

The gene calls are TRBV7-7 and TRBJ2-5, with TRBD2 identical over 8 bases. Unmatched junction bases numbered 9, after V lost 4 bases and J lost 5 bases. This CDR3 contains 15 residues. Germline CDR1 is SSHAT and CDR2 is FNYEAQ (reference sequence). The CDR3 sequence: CASSSTGTSEETQYF. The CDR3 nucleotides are TGTGCCAGCAGCTCAACCGGGACTAGTGAGGAGACCCAGTACTTC.

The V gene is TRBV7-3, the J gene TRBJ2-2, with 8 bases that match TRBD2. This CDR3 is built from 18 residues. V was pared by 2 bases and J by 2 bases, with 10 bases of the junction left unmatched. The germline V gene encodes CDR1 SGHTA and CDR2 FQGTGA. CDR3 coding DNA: TGTGCCAGCAGCTTATTTGGGCCTAGCGGGTTTAACACCGGGGAGCTGTTTTTT. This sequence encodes CASSLFGPSGFNTGELFF. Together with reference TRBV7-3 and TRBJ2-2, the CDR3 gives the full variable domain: GAGVSQTPSNKVTEKGKYVELRCDPISGHTALYWYRQSLGQGPEFLIYFQGTGAADDSGLPNDRFFAVRPEGSVSTLKIQRTERGDSAVYLCASSLFGPSGFNTGELFFGEGSRLTVL.

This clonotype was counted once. The CDR3 is CASTDEGYGYTF. CDR3 nucleotides: TGTGCCAGCACCGACGAGGGGTATGGCTACACCTTC. V usage is TRBV28 and J usage is TRBJ1-2; TRBD1 is a possible D gene (5 bases). The V end was cut by 7 bases, the J end by 5 bases, with 11 bases between. The CDR3 totals 12 residues. In germline, CDR1 is MDHEN, CDR2 SYDVKM.

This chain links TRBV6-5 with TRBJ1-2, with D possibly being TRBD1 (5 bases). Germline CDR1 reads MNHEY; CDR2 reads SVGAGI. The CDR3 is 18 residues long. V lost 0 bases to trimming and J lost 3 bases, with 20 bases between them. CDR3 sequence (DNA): TGTGCCAGCAGTTACTCGGGCGGCCAAGGGGATCCGTACTATGGCTACACCTTC. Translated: CASSYSGGQGDPYYGYTF.